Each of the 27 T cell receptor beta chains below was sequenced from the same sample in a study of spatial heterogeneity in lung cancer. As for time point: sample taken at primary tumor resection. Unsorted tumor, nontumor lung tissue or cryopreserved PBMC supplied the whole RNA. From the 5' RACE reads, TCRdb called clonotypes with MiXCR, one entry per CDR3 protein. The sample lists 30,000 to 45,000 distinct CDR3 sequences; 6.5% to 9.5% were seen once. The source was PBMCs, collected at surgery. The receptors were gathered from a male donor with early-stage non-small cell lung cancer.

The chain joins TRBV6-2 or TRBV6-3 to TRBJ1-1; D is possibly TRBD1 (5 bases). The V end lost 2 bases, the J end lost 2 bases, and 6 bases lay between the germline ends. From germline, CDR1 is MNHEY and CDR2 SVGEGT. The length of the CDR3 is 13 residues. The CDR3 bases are TGTGCCAGCAGTTACCGGGACAACACTGAAGCTTTCTTT. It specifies CASSYRDNTEAFF.

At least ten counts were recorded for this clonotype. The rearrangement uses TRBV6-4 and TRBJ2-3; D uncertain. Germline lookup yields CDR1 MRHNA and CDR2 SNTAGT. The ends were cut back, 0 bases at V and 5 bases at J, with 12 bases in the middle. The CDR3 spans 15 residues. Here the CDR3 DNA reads TGTGCCAGCAGTGACTCTGGGCAGGCAGTAGATACGCAGTATTTT. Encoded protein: CASSDSGQAVDTQYF.

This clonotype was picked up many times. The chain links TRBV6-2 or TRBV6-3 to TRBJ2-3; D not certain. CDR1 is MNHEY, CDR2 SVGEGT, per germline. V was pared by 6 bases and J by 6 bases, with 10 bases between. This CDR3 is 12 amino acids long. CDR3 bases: TGTGCCAGCAGCCCCACCGAGGATACGCAGTATTTT. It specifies CASSPTEDTQYF.

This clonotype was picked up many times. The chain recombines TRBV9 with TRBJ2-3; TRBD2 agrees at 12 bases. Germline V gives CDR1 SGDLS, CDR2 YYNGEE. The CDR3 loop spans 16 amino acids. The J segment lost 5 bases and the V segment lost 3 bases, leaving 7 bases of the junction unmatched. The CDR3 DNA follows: TGTGCCAGCAGCGCGATACTAGCGGGGGGACGAGATACGCAGTATTTT. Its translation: CASSAILAGGRDTQYF.

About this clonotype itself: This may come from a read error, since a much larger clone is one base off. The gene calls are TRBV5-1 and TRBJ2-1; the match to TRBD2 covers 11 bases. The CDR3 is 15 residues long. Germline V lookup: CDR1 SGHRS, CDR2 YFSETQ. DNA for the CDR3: TGCGTCAGCAGCTTGGGGGGACTAGCGGTCAATGAGCAGTTCTTC. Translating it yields CVSSLGGLAVNEQFF.

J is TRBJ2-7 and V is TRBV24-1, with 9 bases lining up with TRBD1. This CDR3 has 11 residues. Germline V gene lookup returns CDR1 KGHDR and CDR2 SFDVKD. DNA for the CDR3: TGTGCCACCAGTGATTACAGGGGGCGCCCGGTC. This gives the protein CATSDYRGRPV.

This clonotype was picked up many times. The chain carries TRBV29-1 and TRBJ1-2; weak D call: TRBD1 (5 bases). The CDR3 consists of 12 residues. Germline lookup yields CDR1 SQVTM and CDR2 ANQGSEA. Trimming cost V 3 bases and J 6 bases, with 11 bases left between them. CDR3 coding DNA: TGCAGCGTTGATCCAGGGCTGAATGGCTACACCTTC. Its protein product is CSVDPGLNGYTF.

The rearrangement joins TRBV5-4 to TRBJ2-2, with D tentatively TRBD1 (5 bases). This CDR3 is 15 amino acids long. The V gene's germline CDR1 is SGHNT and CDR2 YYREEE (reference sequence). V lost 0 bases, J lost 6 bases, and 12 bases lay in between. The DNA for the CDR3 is TGTGCCAGCAGCTTGGTAGGGGTAGGCGCCGGGGAGCTGTTTTTT. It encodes CASSLVGVGAGELFF. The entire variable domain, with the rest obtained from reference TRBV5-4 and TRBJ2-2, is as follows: ETGVTQSPTHLIKTRGQQVTLRCSSQSGHNTVSWYQQALGQGPQFIFQYYREEENGRGNFPPRFSGLQFPNYSSELNVNALELDDSALYLCASSLVGVGAGELFFGEGSRLTVL.

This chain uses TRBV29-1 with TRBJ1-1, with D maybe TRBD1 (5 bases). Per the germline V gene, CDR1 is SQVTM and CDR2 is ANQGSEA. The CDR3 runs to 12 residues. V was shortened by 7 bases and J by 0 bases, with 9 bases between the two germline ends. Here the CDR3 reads CSGGEMNTEAFF. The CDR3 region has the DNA TGCAGCGGAGGGGAGATGAACACTGAAGCTTTCTTT.

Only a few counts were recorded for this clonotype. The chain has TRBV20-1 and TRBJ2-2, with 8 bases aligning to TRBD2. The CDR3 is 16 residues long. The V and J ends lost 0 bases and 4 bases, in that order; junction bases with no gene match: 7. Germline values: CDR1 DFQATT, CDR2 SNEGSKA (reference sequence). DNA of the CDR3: TGCAGTGCTAGAGAACGACTAGCGAGTCGCACCGGGGAGCTGTTTTTT. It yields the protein CSARERLASRTGELFF.

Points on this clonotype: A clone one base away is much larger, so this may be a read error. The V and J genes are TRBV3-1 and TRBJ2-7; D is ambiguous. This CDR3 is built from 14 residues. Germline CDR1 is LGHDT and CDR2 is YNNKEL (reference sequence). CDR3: CAGSQGGIRNEQYF. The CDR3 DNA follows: TGTGCCGGCAGCCAAGGTGGGATTCGGAACGAGCAGTACTTC.

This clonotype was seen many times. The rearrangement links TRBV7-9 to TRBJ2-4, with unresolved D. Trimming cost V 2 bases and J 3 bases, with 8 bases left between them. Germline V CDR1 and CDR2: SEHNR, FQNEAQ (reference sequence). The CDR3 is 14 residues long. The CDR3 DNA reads TGTGCCAGCAGCTTAAAGGGAAGCAAAAACATTCAGTACTTC. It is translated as CASSLKGSKNIQYF.

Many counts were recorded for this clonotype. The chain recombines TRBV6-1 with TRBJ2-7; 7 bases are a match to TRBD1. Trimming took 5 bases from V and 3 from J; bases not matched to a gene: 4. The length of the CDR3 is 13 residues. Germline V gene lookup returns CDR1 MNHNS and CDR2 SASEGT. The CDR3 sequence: CASSRTGYYEQYV. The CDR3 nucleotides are TGTGCCAGCAGTAGGACAGGCTACTACGAGCAGTACGTC.

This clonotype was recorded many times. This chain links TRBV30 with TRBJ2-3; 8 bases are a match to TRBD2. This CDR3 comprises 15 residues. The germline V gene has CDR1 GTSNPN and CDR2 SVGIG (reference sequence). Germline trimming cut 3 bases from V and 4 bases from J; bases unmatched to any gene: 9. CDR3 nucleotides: TGTGCCTGGAGCCCGGGACTAGGGAATTCAGATACGCAGTATTTT. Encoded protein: CAWSPGLGNSDTQYF.

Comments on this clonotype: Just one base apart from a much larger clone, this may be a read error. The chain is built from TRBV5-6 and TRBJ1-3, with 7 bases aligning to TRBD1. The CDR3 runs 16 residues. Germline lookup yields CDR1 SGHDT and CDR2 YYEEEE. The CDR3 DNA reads TGTGCCAGCAGCCCAGAAGGGGGCTTGTCCGGAAGCACCATATATTTT. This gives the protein CASSPEGGLSGSTIYF. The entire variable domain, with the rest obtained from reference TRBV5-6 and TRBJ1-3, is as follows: DAGVTQSPTHLIKTRGQQVTLRCSPKSGHDTVSWYQQALGQGPQFIFQYYEEEERQRGNFPDRFSGHQFPNYSSELNVNALLLGDSALYLCASSPEGGLSGSTIYFGEGSWLTVV.

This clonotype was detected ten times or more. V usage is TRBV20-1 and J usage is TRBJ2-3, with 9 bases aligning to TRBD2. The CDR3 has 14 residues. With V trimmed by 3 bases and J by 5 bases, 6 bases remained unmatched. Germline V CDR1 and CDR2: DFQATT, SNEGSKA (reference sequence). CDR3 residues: CSASGGRAIDTQYF. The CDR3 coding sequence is TGCAGTGCTAGCGGCGGGAGGGCCATAGATACGCAGTATTTT.

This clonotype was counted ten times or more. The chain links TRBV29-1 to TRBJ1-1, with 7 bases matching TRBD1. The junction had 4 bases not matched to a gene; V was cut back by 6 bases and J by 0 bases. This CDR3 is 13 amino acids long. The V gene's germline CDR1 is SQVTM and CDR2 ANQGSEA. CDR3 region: CSVLTGLNTEAFF. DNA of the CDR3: TGCAGCGTCCTGACAGGGTTGAACACTGAAGCTTTCTTT.

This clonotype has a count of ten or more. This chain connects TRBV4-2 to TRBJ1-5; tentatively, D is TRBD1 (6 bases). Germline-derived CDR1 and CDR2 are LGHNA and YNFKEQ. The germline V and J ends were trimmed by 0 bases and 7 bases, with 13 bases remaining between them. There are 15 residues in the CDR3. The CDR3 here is CASSQDPGAGQPQHF. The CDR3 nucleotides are TGTGCCAGCAGCCAAGACCCAGGGGCTGGACAGCCCCAGCATTTT.

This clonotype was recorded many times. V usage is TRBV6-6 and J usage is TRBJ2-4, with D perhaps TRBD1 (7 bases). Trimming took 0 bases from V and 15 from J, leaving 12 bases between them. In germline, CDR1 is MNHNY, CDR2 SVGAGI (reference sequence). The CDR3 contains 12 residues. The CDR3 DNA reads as TGTGCCAGCAGTTACTCGGAGGGGGCGCGGTACTTC. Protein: CASSYSEGARYF.

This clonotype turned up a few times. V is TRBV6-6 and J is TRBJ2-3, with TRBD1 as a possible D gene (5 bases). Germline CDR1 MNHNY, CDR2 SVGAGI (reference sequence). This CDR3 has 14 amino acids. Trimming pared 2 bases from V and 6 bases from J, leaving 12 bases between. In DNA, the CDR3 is TGTGCCAGCAGTTACAAAGGGGCACATGATACGCAGTATTTT. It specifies CASSYKGAHDTQYF.

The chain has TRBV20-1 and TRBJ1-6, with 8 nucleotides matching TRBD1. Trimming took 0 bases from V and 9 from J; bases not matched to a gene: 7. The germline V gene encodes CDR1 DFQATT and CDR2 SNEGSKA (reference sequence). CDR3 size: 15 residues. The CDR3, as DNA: TGCAGTGCTAGAGATCGGACAGGGTGGAGTTCACCCCTCCACTTT. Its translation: CSARDRTGWSSPLHF.

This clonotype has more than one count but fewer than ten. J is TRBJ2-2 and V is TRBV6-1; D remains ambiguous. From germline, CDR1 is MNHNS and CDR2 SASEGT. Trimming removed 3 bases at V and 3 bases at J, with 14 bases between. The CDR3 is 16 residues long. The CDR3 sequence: CASSDILKGYTGELFF. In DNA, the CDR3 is TGTGCCAGCAGTGATATCCTAAAGGGATACACCGGGGAGCTGTTTTTT.

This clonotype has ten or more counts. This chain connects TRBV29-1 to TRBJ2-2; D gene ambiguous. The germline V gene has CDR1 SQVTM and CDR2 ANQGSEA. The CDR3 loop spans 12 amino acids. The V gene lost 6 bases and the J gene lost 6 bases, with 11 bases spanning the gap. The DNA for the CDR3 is TGCAGCGTCTTGGGGTGGGCCGGGGAGCTGTTTTTT. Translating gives CSVLGWAGELFF.

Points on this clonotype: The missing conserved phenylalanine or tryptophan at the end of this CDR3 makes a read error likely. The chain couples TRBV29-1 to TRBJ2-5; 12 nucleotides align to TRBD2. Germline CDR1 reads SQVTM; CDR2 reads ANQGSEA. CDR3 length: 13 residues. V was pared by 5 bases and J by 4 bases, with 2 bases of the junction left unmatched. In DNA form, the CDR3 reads TGCAGCGTTCCGGGACTAGCGGGAGAGACCCAGTACTCC. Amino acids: CSVPGLAGETQYS.

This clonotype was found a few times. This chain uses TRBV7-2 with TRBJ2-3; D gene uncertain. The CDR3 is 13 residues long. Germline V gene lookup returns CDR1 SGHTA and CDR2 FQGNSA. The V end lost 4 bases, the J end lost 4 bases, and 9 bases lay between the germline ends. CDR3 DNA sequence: TGTGCCAGCAGCTCAGAATTAGCAGATACGCAGTATTTT. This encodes CASSSELADTQYF.

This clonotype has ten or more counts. The CDR3 region has the DNA TGTGCCAGCTCACCAACCCGGACAGGGGGCGGCCAGCCCCAGCATTTT. The encoded protein is CASSPTRTGGGQPQHF. The chain couples TRBV18 to TRBJ1-5; 11 bases line up with TRBD1. J lost 7 bases, V lost 2 bases, and 7 bases had no gene match. Germline-derived CDR1 and CDR2 are KGHSH and LQKENI. The CDR3 has 16 amino acids. The full variable domain, rest sourced from reference TRBV18 and TRBJ1-5, is NAGVMQNPRHLVRRRGQEARLRCSPMKGHSHVYWYRQLPEEGLKFMVYLQKENIIDESGMPKERFSAEFPKEGPSILRIQQVVRGDSAAYFCASSPTRTGGGQPQHFGDGTRLSIL.

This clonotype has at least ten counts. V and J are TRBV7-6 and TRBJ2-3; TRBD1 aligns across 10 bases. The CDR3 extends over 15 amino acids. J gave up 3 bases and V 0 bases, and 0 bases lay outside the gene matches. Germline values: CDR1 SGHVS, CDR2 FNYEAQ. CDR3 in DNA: TGTGCCAGCAGCTTAGCGGACAGGGGGACAGATACGCAGTATTTT. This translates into CASSLADRGTDTQYF.